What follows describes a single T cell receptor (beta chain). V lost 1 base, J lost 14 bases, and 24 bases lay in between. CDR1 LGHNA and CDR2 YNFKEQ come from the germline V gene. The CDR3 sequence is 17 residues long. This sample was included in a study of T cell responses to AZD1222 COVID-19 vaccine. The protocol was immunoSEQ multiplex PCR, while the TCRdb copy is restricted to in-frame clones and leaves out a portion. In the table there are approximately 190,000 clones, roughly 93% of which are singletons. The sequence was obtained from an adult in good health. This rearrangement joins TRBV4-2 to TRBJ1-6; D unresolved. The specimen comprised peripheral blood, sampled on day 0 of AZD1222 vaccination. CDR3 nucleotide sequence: TGTGCCAGCAGCCAAGTGTTTAAAACAGCCCGGTTATCGTCCCTCCACTTT. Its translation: CASSQVFKTARLSSLHF.